This T cell receptor beta chain originates from a study of technical replicates of blood from a few donors. This table comes from immunoSEQ multiplex PCR, and its TCRdb copy is limited to in-frame clones, with some not included. The sample has about 82,000 clones, 90% to 95% seen once. CDR3 length: 15 amino acids. CDR1 MGHRA and CDR2 YSYEKL come from the germline V gene. V trimming: 0 bases; J trimming: 6 bases; junction bases outside the gene matches: 4. The TCR was taken from a human donor in good health. The sequenced sample consisted of T cells isolated from PBMCs. This chain connects TRBV4-1 to TRBJ2-1; 8 positions match TRBD2. Here the CDR3 reads CASSQESGSRNEQFF. DNA of the CDR3: TGCGCCAGCAGCCAAGAAAGCGGGAGCCGCAATGAGCAGTTCTTC.